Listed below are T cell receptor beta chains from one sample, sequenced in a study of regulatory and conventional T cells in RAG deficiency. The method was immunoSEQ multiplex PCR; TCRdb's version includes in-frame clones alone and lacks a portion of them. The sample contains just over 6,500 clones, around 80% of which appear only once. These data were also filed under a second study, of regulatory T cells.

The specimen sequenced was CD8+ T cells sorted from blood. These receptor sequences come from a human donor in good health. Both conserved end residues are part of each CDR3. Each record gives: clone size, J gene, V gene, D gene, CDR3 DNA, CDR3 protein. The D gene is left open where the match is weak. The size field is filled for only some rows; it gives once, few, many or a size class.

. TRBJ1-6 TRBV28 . TGTGCCAGCAGCGGGGAAATATCCTATAATTCACCCCTCCACTTT CASSGEISYNSPLHF
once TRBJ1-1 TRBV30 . TGTGCCTGGAGTAGTCAGCACAGGTCTTTCTTCACTGAAGCTTTCTTT CAWSSQHRSFFTEAFF
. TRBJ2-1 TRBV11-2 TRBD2 TGTGCCAGCAGCTTTCGCGCCGGGGGGTCCTACAATGAGCAGTTCTTC CASSFRAGGSYNEQFF
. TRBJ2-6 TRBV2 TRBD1 TGTGCCAGCAGGGACAGGGATGCTGGGGCCAACGTCCTGACTTTC CASRDRDAGANVLTF
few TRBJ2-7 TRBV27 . TGTGCCAGCACTAACGGCGACGAGCAGTACTTC CASTNGDEQYF
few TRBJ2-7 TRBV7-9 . TGTGCCAGCAGCGCAACAGGTTACTACGAGCAGTACTTC CASSATGYYEQYF
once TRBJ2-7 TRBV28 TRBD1 TGTGCCAGCAGTTTAAAAGGGACAGGGCTTGACGAGCAGTACTTC CASSLKGTGLDEQYF
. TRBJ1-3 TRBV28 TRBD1 TGTGCCACCACCACAGGGGGCTACTCTGGAAACACCATATATTTT CATTTGGYSGNTIYF
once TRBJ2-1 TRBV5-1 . TGCGCCAGCAGCTGGAGAGGGGATCCCTACAATGAGCAGTTCTTC CASSWRGDPYNEQFF
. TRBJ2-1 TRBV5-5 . TGTGCCAGCAGCTTGGTCGACAGGGACTATCGAGGGGAGCAGTTCTTC CASSLVDRDYRGEQFF
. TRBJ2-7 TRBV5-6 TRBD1 TGTGCCAGCAGCTATGACGGGACAGGGTTCTACGAGCAGTACTTC CASSYDGTGFYEQYF
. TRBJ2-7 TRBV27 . TGTGCCAGCAGTTTAGAGGGGAATCTCTACGAGCAGTACTTC CASSLEGNLYEQYF
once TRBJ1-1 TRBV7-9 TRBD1 TGTGCCAGCAGCCTAACAGGGGGAAGGAACACTGAAGCTTTCTTT CASSLTGGRNTEAFF
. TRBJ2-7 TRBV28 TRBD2 TGTGCCAGCAGAGATAGCGGGGGGATGTACGAGCAGTACTTC CASRDSGGMYEQYF
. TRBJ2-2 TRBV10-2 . TGCGCCAGCAGTGAAAACACCGGGGAGCTGTTTTTT CASSENTGELFF
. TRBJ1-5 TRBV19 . TGTGCCAGTAGTACCTTTAGGGTAACGGGCAATCAGCCCCAGCATTTT CASSTFRVTGNQPQHF
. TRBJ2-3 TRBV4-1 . TGCGCCAGCAGCCAGGGCCCCCGGGCAGATACGCAGTATTTT CASSQGPRADTQYF
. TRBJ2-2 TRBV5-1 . TGCGCCAGCAGCTTGGCGGCGGGGAACACCGGGGAGCTGTTTTTT CASSLAAGNTGELFF
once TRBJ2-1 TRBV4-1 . TGCGCCAGCAGCCAAGGAGACTTACACGGGGGCCCCTCCCAGTTCTTC CASSQGDLHGGPSQFF
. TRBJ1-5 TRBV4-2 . TGTGCCAGCTCATCGGGGAGGGATAATCAGCCCCAGCATTTT CASSSGRDNQPQHF
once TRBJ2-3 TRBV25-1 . TGTGCCAGCAGTGACCTCAGGGGAGGCGGGCTCACAGATACGCAGTATTTT CASSDLRGGGLTDTQYF
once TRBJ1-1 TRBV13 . TGTGCCAGCCAAGGGATGAACACTGAAGCTTTCTTT CASQGMNTEAFF
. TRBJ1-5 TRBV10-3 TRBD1 TGTGCCATCACTCGGGACAGGGATCAGCCCCAGCATTTT CAITRDRDQPQHF
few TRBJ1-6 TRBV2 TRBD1 TGTGCCAGCAGGACAGGGGGCAATTCACCCCTCCACTTT CASRTGGNSPLHF
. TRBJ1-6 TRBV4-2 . TGTGCCAGCAGCTTGGGGGCAGGGTCCATTTCACCCCTCCACTTT CASSLGAGSISPLHF
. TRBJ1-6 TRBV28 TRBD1 TGTGCCAGCAGTTCCAGGGGGATCAGCTCCTATAATTCACCCCTCCACTTT CASSSRGISSYNSPLHF
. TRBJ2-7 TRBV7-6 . TGTGCCAGCAGCTTAGAAGGGGGCTCCTACGAGCAGTACTTC CASSLEGGSYEQYF
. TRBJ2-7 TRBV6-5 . TGTGCCAGCAGCGAGACAGATAGCTCCTACGAGCAGTACTTC CASSETDSSYEQYF
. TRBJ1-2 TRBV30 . TGTGCCTGGAGTGTTGGAGGGGGAGGCTACACCTTC CAWSVGGGGYTF
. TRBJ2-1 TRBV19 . TGTGCCAGTAGTGACGCACCCTTTAGCTCCTACAATGAGCAGTTCTTC CASSDAPFSSYNEQFF
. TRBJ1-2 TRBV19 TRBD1 TGTGCCAGTAGTCGGGACAGCTATGGCTACACCTTC CASSRDSYGYTF
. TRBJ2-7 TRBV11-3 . TGTGCCAGCAGCTTAGACTCCTACGAGCAGTACTTC CASSLDSYEQYF
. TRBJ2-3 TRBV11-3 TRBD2 TGTGCCAGCAGCTCCGGGACTAGCAGCACAGATACGCAGTATTTT CASSSGTSSTDTQYF